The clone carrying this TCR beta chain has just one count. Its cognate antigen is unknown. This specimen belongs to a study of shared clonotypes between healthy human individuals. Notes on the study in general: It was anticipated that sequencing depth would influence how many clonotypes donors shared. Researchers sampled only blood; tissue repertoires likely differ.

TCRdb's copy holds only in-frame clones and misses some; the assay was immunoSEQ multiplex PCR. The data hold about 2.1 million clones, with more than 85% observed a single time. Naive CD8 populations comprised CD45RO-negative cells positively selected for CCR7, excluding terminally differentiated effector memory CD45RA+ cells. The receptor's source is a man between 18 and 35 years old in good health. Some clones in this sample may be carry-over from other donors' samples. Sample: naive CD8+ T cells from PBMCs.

CDR3 region: CATARSRVGYGYTF. The CDR3 nucleotides read TGTGCCACAGCGAGGTCCAGGGTGGGCTATGGCTACACCTTC. This sequence joins TRBV28 and TRBJ1-2; D is possibly TRBD1 (5 bases). Germline values: CDR1 MDHEN, CDR2 SYDVKM. This CDR3 has 14 amino acids. Trimming took off 10 bases at V and 4 bases at J, with 19 bases between the two ends.